This TCR beta chain was identified in a study of cytomegalovirus exposure and HLA in healthy donors. Study-wide results and caveats: In a later analysis, several top co-occurrence clusters appeared linked to parvovirus B19, influenza, CMV and Epstein-Barr virus.

Germline V CDR1 and CDR2: SGHRS, YFSETQ. The CDR3 has 16 amino acids. Trimming cost V 3 bases and J 1 base; bases outside gene matches: 3. The PCR was carried out with 60 Vbeta primers and 13 Jbeta primers. Clones were read by immunoSEQ multiplex PCR, and TCRdb kept only the in-frame ones, dropping some. The data show 150,000 to 200,000 clones, approximately 85% seen once. For this clone: Its matching antigen is unknown.

The sample comprised PBMCs. V is TRBV5-1 and J is TRBJ1-5; 11 nucleotides align to TRBD1. The sequence was collected from a man aged 18 to 30 in good health and CMV-seronegative. The CDR3 loop reads CASSSGQGGSNQPQHF. The CDR3 DNA is TGCGCCAGCAGCTCGGGACAGGGGGGGAGCAATCAGCCCCAGCATTTT.